This TCR beta chain emerged from a study of cytomegalovirus exposure and HLA in healthy donors. Germline V CDR1 and CDR2: SGHVS, FNYEAQ. Unmatched junction bases numbered 15, after V lost 0 bases and J lost 0 bases. The CDR3 is made up of 21 amino acids. This PCR relied on a set of 60 Vbeta primers and 13 Jbeta primers. The data were produced by immunoSEQ multiplex PCR, yet TCRdb's version contains in-frame clones alone and is incomplete. This repertoire includes 60,000 to 65,000 clones. This TCR came from a man between 25 and 39 years old in good health and CMV-seropositive. Input material: PBMCs. The chain is built from TRBV7-6 and TRBJ2-1; 9 nucleotides match TRBD2. In DNA form, the CDR3 reads TGTGCCAGCAGCTTAGCGACGGGGATAGCGGGGGCCTTCAGCTCCTACAATGAGCAGTTCTTC. It yields the protein CASSLATGIAGAFSSYNEQFF.